The rows below give T cell receptor beta chains drawn from one sample of a study of radiotherapy plus CTLA-4 blockade in lung cancer. The repertoire was sequenced with immunoSEQ multiplex PCR; TCRdb's copy has only in-frame clones and lacks some. This sample has under 65,000 clones; about 80% occur once, and the top ten carry roughly 6%. The sequencing here drew on peripheral blood, taken from a patient treated with radiotherapy plus ipilimumab. The source of these receptors is a human donor with non-small cell lung cancer whose response to radiotherapy plus ipilimumab could not be evaluated. Each CDR3 is given with its conserved first and last residue. The D gene is left open where the match is weak. Some rows have no size entry. The others give once, few or many, or a class for an expanded clone.

>-|TRBV29-1|once|TRBJ2-3
CSVEAGNTDTQYF
TGCAGCGTTGAAGCGGGAAACACAGATACGCAGTATTTT
>-|TRBV7-6|-|TRBJ1-4
CASSLDQGTGEKLFF
TGTGCCAGCAGCTTAGATCAGGGTACGGGTGAAAAACTGTTTTTT
>TRBD2|TRBV19|-|TRBJ2-7
CASSIQGGASEQYF
TGTGCCAGTAGTATCCAGGGAGGGGCGAGCGAGCAGTACTTC
>TRBD1|TRBV6-6|-|TRBJ2-2
CASSSPGQLFTGELFF
TGTGCCAGCAGTTCACCGGGACAGTTATTCACCGGGGAGCTGTTTTTT
>TRBD1|TRBV28|once|TRBJ2-7
CAITPWAGGRYEQYF
TGTGCCATCACCCCGTGGGCAGGGGGCAGGTACGAGCAGTACTTC
>TRBD2|TRBV7-9|-|TRBJ2-7
CASSLVAGGLQYEQYF
TGTGCCAGCAGCTTAGTAGCGGGGGGCCTCCAGTACGAGCAGTACTTC
>-|TRBV28|-|TRBJ2-6
CASWGDSLSGANVLTF
TGTGCCAGCTGGGGGGACAGCCTCTCTGGGGCCAACGTCCTGACTTTC
>TRBD2|TRBV14|-|TRBJ2-1
CASSPNYGLADYNEQFF
TGTGCCAGCAGCCCGAACTATGGACTAGCGGACTACAATGAGCAGTTCTTC
>-|TRBV19|once|TRBJ1-2
CASSFRLSYLGYTF
TGTGCCAGTAGCTTCAGGTTGTCTTACCTTGGCTACACCTTC
>-|TRBV6-4|few|TRBJ2-1
CASSAGEENEQFF
TGTGCCAGCAGTGCGGGGGAGGAGAATGAGCAGTTCTTC
>-|TRBV13|-|TRBJ2-5
CASSLGGSSVETQYF
TGTGCCAGCAGCTTAGGAGGGAGTTCCGTAGAGACCCAGTACTTC
>-|TRBV5-1|once|TRBJ2-3
CASSLVGGPDTQYF
TGCGCCAGCAGCTTGGTGGGGGGGCCAGATACGCAGTATTTT
>-|TRBV7-9|-|TRBJ2-3
CALGATANTDTQYF
TGTGCCTTGGGGGCTACTGCTAACACAGATACGCAGTATTTT
>-|TRBV6-5|-|TRBJ2-7
CASSPSYSYEQYF
TGTGCCAGCAGTCCCTCCTATTCCTACGAGCAGTACTTC
>-|TRBV29-1|few|TRBJ1-2
CSVWGGGAGYGYTF
TGCAGCGTCTGGGGAGGGGGAGCAGGCTATGGCTACACCTTC
>TRBD1|TRBV4-3|-|TRBJ2-6
CASSQGTGTGGPGANVLTF
TGCGCCAGCAGCCAGGGGACCGGGACAGGGGGGCCCGGGGCCAACGTCCTGACTTTC
>-|TRBV25-1|few|TRBJ2-7
CASSEQGLKQYF
TGTGCCAGCAGTGAACAGGGATTGAAGCAGTACTTC
>-|TRBV29-1|-|TRBJ2-2
CSVAGGPNTGELFF
TGCAGCGTTGCTGGGGGCCCCAACACCGGGGAGCTGTTTTTT
>-|TRBV10-1|-|TRBJ2-3
CASSERQYTDTQYF
TGCGCCAGCAGTGAGAGACAGTACACAGATACGCAGTATTTT
>TRBD1|TRBV14|-|TRBJ2-7
CASSTGWTGSYEQYF
TGTGCCAGCAGTACTGGGTGGACAGGCTCCTACGAGCAGTACTTC